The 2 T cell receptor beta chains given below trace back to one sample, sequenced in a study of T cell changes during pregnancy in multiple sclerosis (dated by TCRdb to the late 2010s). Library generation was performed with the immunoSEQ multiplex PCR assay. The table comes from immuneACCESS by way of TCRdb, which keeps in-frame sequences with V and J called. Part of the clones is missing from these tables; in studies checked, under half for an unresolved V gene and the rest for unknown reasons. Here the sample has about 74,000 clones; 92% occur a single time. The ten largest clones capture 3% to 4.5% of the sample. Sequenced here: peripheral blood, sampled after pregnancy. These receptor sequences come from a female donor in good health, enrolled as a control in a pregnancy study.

Here the CDR3 reads CASSLNRDHYEQYF. The CDR3 DNA reads as TGTGCCAGCAGCTTAAACCGGGATCACTACGAGCAGTACTTC. The chain combines TRBV7-3 with TRBJ2-7; D possibly corresponds to TRBD2 (5 bases). Germline V gene data show CDR1 as SGHTA and CDR2 as FQGTGA. The V gene lost 1 base and the J gene lost 3 bases, with 10 bases spanning the gap. The CDR3 contains 14 residues.

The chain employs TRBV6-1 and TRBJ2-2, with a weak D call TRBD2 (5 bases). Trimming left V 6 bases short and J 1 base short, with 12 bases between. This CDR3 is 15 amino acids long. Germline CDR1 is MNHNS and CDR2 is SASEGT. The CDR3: CASRMREGNTGELFF. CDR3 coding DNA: TGTGCCAGCAGGATGAGAGAGGGGAACACCGGGGAGCTGTTTTTT.